This T cell receptor beta chain was documented in a study of T-cell memory formation after mild COVID-19. One entry per CDR3 protein, called by TCRdb with MiXCR from the 5' RACE reads. The data show 300,000 to 350,000 distinct CDR3 sequences, roughly an eighth seen once. This CDR3 is built from 13 residues. Germline V gene lookup returns CDR1 SGHRS and CDR2 YFSETQ. Trimming stripped 0 bases from V and 8 bases from J, with 11 bases between. This TCR was recovered from a man between 18 and 29 years old who had mild COVID-19 (a few samples of this study predate the infection). Cell type and time point are not known. The sample taken for sequencing was PBMCs or a T cell subset sorted from them (not recorded which). The gene calls are TRBV5-1 and TRBJ1-1; D is undetermined. This CDR3 reads CASSLASGSEAFF. CDR3 DNA: TGCGCCAGCAGCTTGGCCTCAGGATCGGAAGCTTTCTTT. Full variable domain (remainder filled in from reference TRBV5-1 and TRBJ1-1): KAGVTQTPRYLIKTRGQQVTLSCSPISGHRSVSWYQQTPGQGLQFLFEYFSETQRNKGNFPGRFSGRQFSNSRSEMNVSTLELGDSALYLCASSLASGSEAFFGQGTRLTVV.